What follows are 4 T cell receptor beta chains derived from one specimen sequenced in a study of cytomegalovirus exposure and HLA in healthy donors. PCR primers comprised 60 Vbeta and 13 Jbeta primers. Repertoires were generated with immunoSEQ multiplex PCR, while TCRdb's copy carries only in-frame clones and drops some. The table shows approximately 90,000 clones, with less than 10% occurring only once. The specimen sequenced was PBMCs. The receptors were sampled from a man over 45 in good health and CMV-seronegative.

This clone was seen only a few times. The genes are TRBV7-9 and TRBJ2-2, with TRBD2 matching over 7 bases. The germline V gene encodes CDR1 SEHNR and CDR2 FQNEAQ (reference sequence). The CDR3 contains 15 residues. V was clipped by 5 bases and J by 4 bases; unmatched bases: 7. The CDR3 loop is CASSPGTGGTGELFF. The CDR3 nucleotides are TGTGCCAGCAGCCCGGGGACGGGAGGCACCGGGGAGCTGTTTTTT.

This clone was detected a few times. The chain combines TRBV29-1 with TRBJ1-1; no definite D call. Germline V CDR1 and CDR2: SQVTM, ANQGSEA. The CDR3 is 13 amino acids. Trimming removed 6 bases from V and 0 bases from J, with 11 bases in between. CDR3 in amino acids: CSVTEIVNTEAFF. The CDR3 DNA follows: TGCAGCGTAACAGAGATCGTGAACACTGAAGCTTTCTTT.

The J gene is TRBJ2-3, the V gene TRBV4-2; 11 nucleotides align to TRBD2. CDR3 length: 16 residues. V shed 3 bases and J 2 bases; nucleotides not matched to a gene: 4. Germline V gene sequence: CDR1 LGHNA, CDR2 YNFKEQ. The CDR3 reads CASSQVAGGLTDTQYF. The CDR3 DNA reads as TGTGCCAGCAGCCAGGTAGCGGGAGGGCTCACAGATACGCAGTATTTT.

The V and J genes are TRBV7-9 and TRBJ2-2; perhaps TRBD2 as D (6 bases). Germline V gene data show CDR1 as SEHNR and CDR2 as FQNEAQ (reference sequence). This CDR3 is 16 amino acids long. Between the trimmed V and J ends, which lost 4 bases and 2 bases, there was a span of 14 bases. The CDR3 spells CASSSTGTVNTGELFF. CDR3 nucleotides: TGTGCCAGCAGCTCTACTGGGACTGTAAACACCGGGGAGCTGTTTTTT. The whole variable domain, filled in from reference TRBV7-9 and TRBJ2-2, reads DTGVSQNPRHKITKRGQNVTFRCDPISEHNRLYWYRQTLGQGPEFLTYFQNEAQLEKSRLLSDRFSAERPKGSFSTLEIQRTEQGDSAMYLCASSSTGTVNTGELFFGEGSRLTVL.